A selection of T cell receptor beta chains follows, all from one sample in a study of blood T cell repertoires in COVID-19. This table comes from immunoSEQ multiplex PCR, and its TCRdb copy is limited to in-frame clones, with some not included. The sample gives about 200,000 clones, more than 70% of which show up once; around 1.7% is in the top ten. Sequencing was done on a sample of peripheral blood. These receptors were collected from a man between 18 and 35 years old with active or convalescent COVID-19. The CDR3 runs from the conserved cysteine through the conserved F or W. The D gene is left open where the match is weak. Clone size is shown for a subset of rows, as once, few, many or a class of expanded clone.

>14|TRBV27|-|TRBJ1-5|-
TGTGCCAGCAGTTTAGTTCAGGGAGGCCAGCCCCAGCATTTT
CASSLVQGGQPQHF
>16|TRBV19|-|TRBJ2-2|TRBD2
TGTGCCAGTAGTCCCCCTGGGAGCGGGAATGGCGGGGAGCTGTTTTTT
CASSPPGSGNGGELFF
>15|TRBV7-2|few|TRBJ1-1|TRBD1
TGTGCCAGCAGCTTGGGGACAGGGGTGAACACTGAAGCTTTCTTT
CASSLGTGVNTEAFF
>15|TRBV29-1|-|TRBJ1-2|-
TGCAGCGCACAAGGGGCAGGGGAAGTCGGCTATGGCTACACCTTC
CSAQGAGEVGYGYTF
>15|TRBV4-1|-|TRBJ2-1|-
TGCGCCAGCAGCCAAGAGGGGAGCTCCTACAATGAGCAGTTCTTC
CASSQEGSSYNEQFF
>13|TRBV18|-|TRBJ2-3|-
TGTGCCAGCTCACCACCAGAGACTTATACGCAGTATTTT
CASSPPETYTQYF
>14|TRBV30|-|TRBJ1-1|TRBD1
TGTGCCTGGATTGGAGACAGGGTTGAGACTGAAGCTTTCTTT
CAWIGDRVETEAFF
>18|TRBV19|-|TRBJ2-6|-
TGTGCCAGTAGTCGGGTCCGGGGGGCGCAGGCTGGGGCCAACGTCCTGACTTTC
CASSRVRGAQAGANVLTF
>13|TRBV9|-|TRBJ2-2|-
TGTGCCAGCAGCGTAGATCCTACCGGGGAGCTGTTTTTT
CASSVDPTGELFF
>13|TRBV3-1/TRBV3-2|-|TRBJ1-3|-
TGTGCCAGCAGCCCGGGGTCTGGAAACACCATATATTTT
CASSPGSGNTIYF
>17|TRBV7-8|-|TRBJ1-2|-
TGTGCCAGCAGCTTGCTTAGCCTAGTATCAGGGATCTATGGCTACACCTTC
CASSLLSLVSGIYGYTF
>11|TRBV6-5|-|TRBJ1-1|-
TGTGCCGCTCCTAAAGCGACTGAAGCTTTCTTT
CAAPKATEAFF
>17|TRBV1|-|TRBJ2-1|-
TGCACCAGCAGCCAAGATTACCAGCGGGGGTTGGACAATGAGCAGTTCTTC
CTSSQDYQRGLDNEQFF
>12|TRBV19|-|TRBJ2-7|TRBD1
TGTGCCAGCCGGGACAGGCGTTACGAGCAGTACTTC
CASRDRRYEQYF
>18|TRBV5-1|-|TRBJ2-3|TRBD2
TGCGCCAGCAGCTTGAGCCCCATGGGGGGGAGAAACACAGATACGCAGTATTTT
CASSLSPMGGRNTDTQYF
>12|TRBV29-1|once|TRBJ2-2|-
TGCAGCGCGGACAGGAACACCGGGGAGCTGTTTTTT
CSADRNTGELFF
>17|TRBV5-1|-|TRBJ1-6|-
TGCGCCAGCAGCTTGGACAGGTTTAGCTCCTATAATTCACCCCTCCACTTT
CASSLDRFSSYNSPLHF
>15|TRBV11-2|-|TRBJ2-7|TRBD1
TGTGCCAGCAGCACCGGGACAGGGGGCTTTTGGGAGCAGTACTTC
CASSTGTGGFWEQYF
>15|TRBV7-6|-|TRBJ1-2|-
TGTGCCAGCAGCCCGCTTCTTACAGGGAGATATGGCTACACCTTC
CASSPLLTGRYGYTF
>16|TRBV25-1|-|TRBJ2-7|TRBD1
TGTGCCAGCAGTGCCTACGGGACAGGGAGGCCCTACGAGCAGTACTTC
CASSAYGTGRPYEQYF
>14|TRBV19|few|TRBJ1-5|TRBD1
TGTGCCAGTAGTATCAGGGGGCCGAATCAGCCCCAGCATTTT
CASSIRGPNQPQHF
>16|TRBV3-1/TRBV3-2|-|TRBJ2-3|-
TGTGCCAGCAGCCAAGCAACGTCAGCAGGGACAGATACGCAGTATTTT
CASSQATSAGTDTQYF
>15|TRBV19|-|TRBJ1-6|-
TGTGCCAGTAGTATAGGCCCACCCGGGGATGCACCCCTCCACTTT
CASSIGPPGDAPLHF
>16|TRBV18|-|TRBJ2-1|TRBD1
TGTGCCAGCTCACTTAACGGACAGGGAACCAACAATGAGCAGTTCTTC
CASSLNGQGTNNEQFF
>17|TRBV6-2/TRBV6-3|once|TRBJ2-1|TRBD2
TGTGCCAGCAGTTCCAGCCGACGCGGGAGAGTCTACAATGAGCAGTTCTTC
CASSSSRRGRVYNEQFF
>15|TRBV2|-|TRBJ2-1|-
TGTGCCAGCAGTGAAGCGTTTTATGGAGGCTCTGAGCAGTTCTTC
CASSEAFYGGSEQFF
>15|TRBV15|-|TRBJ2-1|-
TGTGCCACCAGCAGTCCAGGGACTCCGTACAATGAGCAGTTCTTC
CATSSPGTPYNEQFF
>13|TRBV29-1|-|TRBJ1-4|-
TGCAGCGTTGAAGACAGATATAATGAAAAACTGTTTTTT
CSVEDRYNEKLFF
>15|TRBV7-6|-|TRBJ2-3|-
TGTGCCAGCAGCCTTCGATCGGGGGGCCCAGATACGCAGTATTTT
CASSLRSGGPDTQYF
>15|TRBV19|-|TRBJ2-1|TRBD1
TGTGCCAGTACCCCCACAGGGGCCGGTTACAATGAGCAGTTCTTC
CASTPTGAGYNEQFF
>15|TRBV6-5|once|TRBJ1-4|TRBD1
TGTGCCAGCAGTCTCTTCGCAGGGGGCGAAGAAAAACTGTTTTTT
CASSLFAGGEEKLFF
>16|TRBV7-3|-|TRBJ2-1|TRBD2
TGTGCCAGCAGCTCAAATAGCGGGAGGGTTGGAGGTGAGCAGTTCTTC
CASSSNSGRVGGEQFF
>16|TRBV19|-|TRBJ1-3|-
TGTGCCAGTAGTCAAAGGGCAGGGCGAGGTGGAAACACCATATATTTT
CASSQRAGRGGNTIYF
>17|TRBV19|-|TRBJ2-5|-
TGTGCCAGTAGTCCCCCGGGGTGGCAGGGGGGTCAAGAGACCCAGTACTTC
CASSPPGWQGGQETQYF
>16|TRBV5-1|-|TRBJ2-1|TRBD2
TGCGCCAGCAGCCCCGTGGTTAGCGGGAACTACAATGAGCAGTTCTTC
CASSPVVSGNYNEQFF
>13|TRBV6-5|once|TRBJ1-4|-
TGTGCCAGCAGGCAAAGCCAGGGTGAAAAACTGTTTTTT
CASRQSQGEKLFF
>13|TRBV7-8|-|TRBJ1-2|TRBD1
TGTGCCAGCAGCCCGGGACAGCTATATGGCTACACCTTC
CASSPGQLYGYTF
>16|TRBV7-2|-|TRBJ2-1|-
TGTGCCAGCAGCCCGAGCCGCGGCGACTACTACAATGAGCAGTTCTTC
CASSPSRGDYYNEQFF
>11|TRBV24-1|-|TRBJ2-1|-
TGTGCCACCAGTGATTCACAGGAACAGTTCTTC
CATSDSQEQFF
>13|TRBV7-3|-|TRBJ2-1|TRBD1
TGTGCCAGCAGCTTAAGGACAGGGGGTGAGCAGTTCTTC
CASSLRTGGEQFF